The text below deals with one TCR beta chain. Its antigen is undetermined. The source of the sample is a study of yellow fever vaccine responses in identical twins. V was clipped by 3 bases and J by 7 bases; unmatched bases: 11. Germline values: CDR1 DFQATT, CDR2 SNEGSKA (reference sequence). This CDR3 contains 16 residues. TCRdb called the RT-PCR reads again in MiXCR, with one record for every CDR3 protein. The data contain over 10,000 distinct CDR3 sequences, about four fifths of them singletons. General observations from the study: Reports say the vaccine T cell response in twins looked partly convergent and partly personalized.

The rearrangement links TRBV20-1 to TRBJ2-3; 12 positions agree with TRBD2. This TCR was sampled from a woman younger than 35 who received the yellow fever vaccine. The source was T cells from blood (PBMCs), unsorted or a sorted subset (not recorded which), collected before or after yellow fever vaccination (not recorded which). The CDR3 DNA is TGCAGTGCTAGTCTGGCTAGCGGGGGGGCTAGGAATACGCAGTATTTT. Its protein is CSASLASGGARNTQYF.